The rows below give T cell receptor beta chains drawn from one sample of a study of CD8 T cells in Susac syndrome. TCRdb recomputed calls from the immunoSEQ multiplex PCR reads with MiXCR, one row per CDR3 protein. Among some 120,000 distinct CDR3 sequences listed, about 90% were seen once. The specimen was CD8+ T cells from PBMCs. The receptors stem from a human donor in good health. Both conserved end residues are trimmed from each CDR3. D genes are given only for firm matches.

CDR3,D,V
ASRPPGGSNQPQH,NA,TRBV19
ASSPLRLPSSYEQY,NA,TRBV18
ASSPEPRNNEQF,NA,TRBV13
SARPRSTDTQY,NA,TRBV20-1
ASSQVQGLAGTTDTQY,TRBD2,TRBV4-3
ASSFGQGTTGELF,TRBD1,TRBV5-4
ASSKTDRGHEQF,NA,TRBV21-1
AILQGAGHRYNEQF,TRBD1,TRBV12-3/TRBV12-4
ASSWATYQETQY,NA,TRBV6-2/TRBV6-3
ASSHRSGTPTVGNEQF,NA,TRBV5-1